This entry features one T cell receptor beta chain sequence. This CDR3 is 20 amino acids long. Germline CDR1 and CDR2: LNHDA and SQIVND (reference sequence). After removal of 11 bases from V and 7 bases from J, the junction contained 27 bases not matched to a gene. The sample comes from a study of blood T cell repertoires in COVID-19. Study-wide context: Some COVID-19 samples were acute and others convalescent; all came from the United States, Italy and Spain. Sample material is recorded as cDNA or gDNA derived from T cells, B-cell-depleted T cells, or PBMCs.

Per the original methods: Reference gene primer amplification gave estimated nucleated cell counts. Libraries were prepared by immunoSEQ multiplex PCR; TCRdb keeps only in-frame clonotypes and omits some of them. V, J and clone size reflect that table, while D and trimming were determined from the DNA. The table lists approximately 76,000 clones, roughly 80% of them singletons. This TCR was recovered from a man aged 50 to 60 with acute or convalescent COVID-19. This chain connects TRBV19 to TRBJ1-6; TRBD1 matches 9 bases. Sequencing was carried out using peripheral blood. DNA for the CDR3: TGTGCCCCGGTGGGGACAGGGAGGTATCGGGGGGGAATCGGGAATTCACCCCTCCACTTT. Amino acids: CAPVGTGRYRGGIGNSPLHF.